Each of the 26 T cell receptor beta chains below was sequenced from the same sample in a study of shared clonotypes between healthy human individuals. TCRdb's copy holds only in-frame clones and misses some; the assay was immunoSEQ multiplex PCR. The top ten clones hold approximately 1.1% of a sample with approximately 1,500,000 clones, around 95% of them seen once. The sample comprised naive CD4+ T cells sorted from blood. Subset given: CD45RA+ positively selected. The receptors come from a man aged 25 to 40 in good health.

The chain carries TRBV10-1 and TRBJ1-1; D is possibly TRBD1 (5 bases). Trimming left V 3 bases short and J 3 bases short, with 11 bases between. The germline gives CDR1 WNHNN, CDR2 SYGVQD (reference sequence). This CDR3 has 14 residues. CDR3 in DNA: TGCGCCAGCAGTGAAATGGGGACCGACACTGAAGCTTTCTTT. Translated, it gives CASSEMGTDTEAFF.

This sequence joins TRBV9 and TRBJ2-3; 9 nucleotides match TRBD2. The CDR3 is 14 amino acids. V shed 6 bases, J shed 4 bases, and the junction held 6 bases outside the gene matches. Germline assignment: CDR1 SGDLS and CDR2 YYNGEE. This chain's CDR3 is CASNRLAGPDTQYF. In DNA, the CDR3 is TGTGCCAGCAATCGCCTAGCGGGGCCAGATACGCAGTATTTT.

The V call is TRBV10-1, the J call TRBJ2-1, with TRBD1 matching 7 bases. The V gene's germline CDR1 is WNHNN and CDR2 SYGVQD (reference sequence). The CDR3 loop spans 15 amino acids. V dropped 5 bases and J dropped 3; count of bases not matched to a gene: 7. The CDR3, as DNA: TGCGCCAGCAGTTCGACAGGGCTTGGCTACAATGAGCAGTTCTTC. Translating it yields CASSSTGLGYNEQFF.

This chain joins TRBV5-5 and TRBJ2-5; D remains ambiguous. Germline assignment: CDR1 SGHKS and CDR2 YYEKEE (reference sequence). V lost 0 bases, J lost 8 bases, and 11 bases lay in between. The CDR3 has 13 amino acids. The CDR3 DNA follows: TGTGCCAGCAGCTTGGACAATCCGGAAACCCAGTACTTC. It specifies CASSLDNPETQYF.

The chain links TRBV5-1 to TRBJ2-7, with D uncertain. The CDR3 is 15 amino acids. The germline V gene has CDR1 SGHRS and CDR2 YFSETQ. Deletions cut 1 base from V and 1 base from J, with 12 bases between. CDR3 in DNA: TGCGCCAGCAGCTTGATCCGCGGCCATTCCTACGAGCAGTACTTC. It is translated as CASSLIRGHSYEQYF.

This clone was counted once. Written as DNA, the CDR3 is TGTGCCAGCCTCCGAGCGGGGCTCAAGGATACGCAGTATTTT. It yields the protein CASLRAGLKDTQYF. The chain uses TRBV2 and TRBJ2-3; 7 positions agree with TRBD2. The germline V gene encodes CDR1 SNHLY and CDR2 FYNNEI. V shed 8 bases and J 6 bases; nucleotides not matched to a gene: 11. The CDR3 runs 14 residues.

This chain uses TRBV10-2 with TRBJ2-2; tentatively, D is TRBD1 (5 bases). Germline loops: CDR1 WSHSY, CDR2 SAAADI. The CDR3 length is 15 residues. Trimming took off 4 bases at V and 0 bases at J, with 9 bases between the two ends. This CDR3 reads CASSVSTANTGELFF. Here the CDR3 DNA reads TGCGCCAGCAGTGTTTCGACAGCGAACACCGGGGAGCTGTTTTTT.

The gene calls are TRBV7-2 and TRBJ1-5; the D is unclear. The CDR3 has 13 residues. The V gene's germline CDR1 is SGHTA and CDR2 FQGNSA. V gave up 5 bases and J gave up 6 bases, with 11 bases separating them. The DNA of the CDR3 is TGTGCCAGCAGCCAAGCACGAGGTCAGCCCCAGCATTTT. It codes for CASSQARGQPQHF.

The J gene is TRBJ2-2, the V gene TRBV4-2, with 7 bases matching TRBD2. Germline loops: CDR1 LGHNA, CDR2 YNFKEQ. There are 16 residues in the CDR3. The junction had 8 bases not matched to a gene; V was cut back by 0 bases and J by 7 bases. The CDR3 is CASSQEGGRAFGELFF. The CDR3 DNA reads as TGTGCCAGCAGCCAAGAGGGAGGGAGGGCGTTCGGGGAGCTGTTTTTT.

This clone has a single count. The chain has TRBV4-1 and TRBJ2-5, with unresolved D. V lost 1 base to trimming and J lost 2 bases, with 11 bases between them. The CDR3 sequence is 15 residues long. Germline CDR1 reads MGHRA; CDR2 reads YSYEKL. CDR3 DNA: TGCGCCAGCAGCCAAGGGCGGCAGTCACAAGAGACCCAGTACTTC. Amino acid sequence: CASSQGRQSQETQYF.

This chain connects TRBV5-5 to TRBJ2-1; 12 nucleotides match TRBD2. The germline V gene encodes CDR1 SGHKS and CDR2 YYEKEE (reference sequence). The CDR3 is made up of 16 amino acids. The ends lost 4 bases at V and 6 bases at J; junction bases unmatched: 8. Here the CDR3 DNA reads TGTGCCAGCAGCCCTTGGGGACTAGCGGGCGGCAATGAGCAGTTCTTC. The encoded protein is CASSPWGLAGGNEQFF.

The CDR3, as DNA: TGTGCCAGCAGCGTCGCGGAGTCAAATGAGCAGTTCTTC. This translates into CASSVAESNEQFF. V is TRBV9 and J is TRBJ2-1; no reliable D call. The germline CDR1 and CDR2 sequences are SGDLS and YYNGEE. V was trimmed by 2 bases and J by 7 bases, leaving 10 bases between them. The CDR3 is 13 amino acids.

V and J are TRBV7-9 and TRBJ2-3, with 13 positions matching TRBD2. The CDR3 contains 17 residues. Per germline, CDR1 SEHNR and CDR2 FQNEAQ (reference sequence). After removal of 5 bases from V and 8 bases from J, the junction contained 13 bases not matched to a gene. DNA of the CDR3: TGTGCCAGCAGCCTTACTAGCGGGAGGGTTCCCCTAGCTACGCAGTATTTT. Its translation: CASSLTSGRVPLATQYF.

The chain combines TRBV2 with TRBJ1-1; TRBD1 might be the D (6 bases). Germline CDR1 reads SNHLY; CDR2 reads FYNNEI. The CDR3 loop spans 13 amino acids. V dropped 7 bases and J dropped 2 bases, with 11 bases sitting between them. For the CDR3, the DNA is TGTGCCAGCAATTACAGGGATAACACTGAAGCTTTCTTT. Translating gives CASNYRDNTEAFF. Filled out from reference TRBV2 and TRBJ1-1, the complete variable domain reads EPEVTQTPSHQVTQMGQEVILRCVPISNHLYFYWYRQILGQKVEFLVSFYNNEISEKSEIFDDQFSVERPDGSNFTLKIRSTKLEDSAMYFCASNYRDNTEAFFGQGTRLTVV.

This chain links TRBV6-1 with TRBJ1-4, with a tentative D call TRBD1 (5 bases). The CDR3 contains 15 residues. Germline V gives CDR1 MNHNS, CDR2 SASEGT. V lost 0 bases and J 6 bases, leaving 11 bases between the germline ends. CDR3 loop: CASSEAFPGHEKLFF. The CDR3 nucleotides read TGTGCCAGCAGTGAAGCGTTCCCGGGACATGAAAAACTGTTTTTT.

The rearrangement uses TRBV5-4 and TRBJ2-5; D is uncertain. The CDR3 has 15 residues. V was shortened by 6 bases and J by 3 bases, with 18 bases between the two germline ends. Germline CDR1 SGHNT, CDR2 YYREEE (reference sequence). Here the CDR3 reads CASTSGTAKEETQYF. The CDR3 DNA is TGTGCCAGCACCTCGGGCACAGCTAAGGAAGAGACCCAGTACTTC.

The V call is TRBV5-4, the J call TRBJ2-7; 10 bases map to TRBD2. This CDR3 is 16 amino acids long. Trimming cost V 4 bases and J 3 bases; bases outside gene matches: 10. CDR1 is SGHNT, CDR2 YYREEE, per germline (reference sequence). The CDR3 sequence: CASSPPLAGGLYEQYF. The CDR3 nucleotides are TGTGCCAGCAGCCCGCCATTAGCGGGAGGACTCTACGAGCAGTACTTC.

For this clone: Other DNA sequences in this specimen translate into the identical CDR3. The chain uses TRBV5-1 and TRBJ2-5; D gene unclear. V was cut by 1 base and J by 0 bases, with 7 bases left in between. Germline loops: CDR1 SGHRS, CDR2 YFSETQ. The CDR3 length is 14 residues. The CDR3 nucleotides read TGCGCCAGCAGCTTGATCGGTGACCAAGAGACCCAGTACTTC. Translation: CASSLIGDQETQYF.

The chain carries TRBV5-6 and TRBJ2-3, with 9 bases aligning to TRBD2. With 0 bases clipped from V and 3 bases from J, the junction kept 2 bases outside the gene matches. Germline CDR1 SGHDT, CDR2 YYEEEE. This CDR3 is 15 amino acids long. The CDR3 here is CASSLGREGTDTQYF. CDR3 nucleotides: TGTGCCAGCAGCTTGGGGCGGGAGGGTACAGATACGCAGTATTTT.

This chain connects TRBV9 to TRBJ2-2, with 8 positions matching TRBD2. V trimming: 0 bases; J trimming: 4 bases; junction bases outside the gene matches: 5. This CDR3 is 16 amino acids long. Looked up from germline, CDR1 is SGDLS and CDR2 is YYNGEE. CDR3 loop: CASSVEAGVRTGELFF. CDR3 DNA: TGTGCCAGCAGCGTAGAAGCGGGAGTACGCACCGGGGAGCTGTTTTTT.

This clone came up once. The chain uses TRBV21-1 and TRBJ2-7; TRBD2 reflects the table's D call only, with no check against the DNA. TRBV21-1 is recorded as a pseudogene. The CDR3 consists of 16 residues. This chain's CDR3 is CASSKERAATSYEQYF. The CDR3 DNA sequence: TGTGCCAGCAGCAAAGAGAGGGCAGCAACCTCCTACGAGCAGTACTTC.

V usage is TRBV6-6 and J usage is TRBJ1-1; TRBD1 is a possible D gene (5 bases). Germline lookup yields CDR1 MNHNY and CDR2 SVGAGI (reference sequence). Trimming shortened V by 8 bases and J by 4 bases, and 17 bases separated the two germline ends. This CDR3 is 14 amino acids long. The CDR3 sequence: CASCLGQGGTEAFF. In DNA, the CDR3 is TGTGCCAGCTGTCTGGGGCAGGGTGGCACTGAAGCTTTCTTT.

The CDR3 DNA sequence: TGTGCCAGCAGCTTAAACCCAGGGCTCAATGAGCAGTTCTTC. Its protein product is CASSLNPGLNEQFF. The chain uses TRBV7-3 and TRBJ2-1, with D maybe TRBD1 (5 bases). This CDR3 has 14 residues. Germline-derived CDR1 and CDR2 are SGHTA and FQGTGA. The V gene lost 1 base and the J gene lost 6 bases, with 10 bases spanning the gap. Using reference TRBV7-3 and TRBJ2-1 for the parts outside the CDR3, the full variable domain is GAGVSQTPSNKVTEKGKYVELRCDPISGHTALYWYRQSLGQGPEFLIYFQGTGAADDSGLPNDRFFAVRPEGSVSTLKIQRTERGDSAVYLCASSLNPGLNEQFFGPGTRLTVL.

This chain connects TRBV7-2 to TRBJ2-1; possibly TRBD1 for D (6 bases). V lost 2 bases and J 4 bases, leaving 9 bases between the germline ends. Germline CDR1 and CDR2: SGHTA and FQGNSA. This CDR3 has 14 amino acids. CDR3 bases: TGTGCCAGCAGCTTAATGAGGGGGTACAATGAGCAGTTCTTC. Its translation is CASSLMRGYNEQFF.

This chain uses TRBV7-9 with TRBJ1-5, with D maybe TRBD1 (6 bases). Trimming shortened V by 5 bases and J by 7 bases, and 18 bases separated the two germline ends. The germline V gene has CDR1 SEHNR and CDR2 FQNEAQ (reference sequence). CDR3 length equals 15 residues. CDR3 sequence reads: CASSPAGTSQQPQHF. In DNA, the CDR3 is TGTGCCAGCAGCCCCGCAGGGACATCTCAGCAGCCCCAGCATTTT.

The chain has TRBV18 and TRBJ1-5; no clear D. The V end lost 3 bases, the J end lost 2 bases, and 11 bases lay between the germline ends. The CDR3 is made up of 15 amino acids. CDR1 and CDR2 (germline): KGHSH, LQKENI. The CDR3 loop is CASSPRAQGNQPQHF. The CDR3 DNA reads as TGTGCCAGCTCACCTAGGGCCCAAGGCAATCAGCCCCAGCATTTT.